This TCR beta chain was identified during a study of cytomegalovirus exposure and HLA in healthy donors. The PCR was carried out with 60 Vbeta primers and 13 Jbeta primers. TCRdb's copy holds only in-frame clones and misses some; the assay was immunoSEQ multiplex PCR. The sample includes approximately 70,000 clones, approximately 75% seen only once; the top ten take about 8%. The CDR3 totals 12 residues. V dropped 3 bases and J dropped 4 bases, with 7 bases sitting between them. Germline values: CDR1 SGHDT, CDR2 YYEEEE. The sample consisted of PBMCs. This chain connects TRBV5-6 to TRBJ1-2; D ambiguous. This receptor was taken from a man in his 60s in good health and CMV-seropositive. The CDR3 region is CASSSRGYGYTF. Written as DNA, the CDR3 is TGTGCCAGCAGCTCCCGGGGCTATGGCTACACCTTC.